This entry describes one TCR beta chain. What it binds is not known. With 2 bases removed from V and 2 bases from J, the gap between germline ends came to 11 bases. From germline, CDR1 is KGHSY and CDR2 FQNENV. The CDR3 contains 15 residues. This table comes from immunoSEQ multiplex PCR, and its TCRdb copy is limited to in-frame clones, with some not included. The sample carries around 100,000 clones, 94% recorded once. The record originates from a study of siplizumab effects on memory and regulatory T cells. Whole-study results and caveats: Significant reduction of alloreactive sequences traceable to unstimulated CD4+ memory cells was observed with siplizumab. Researchers could not give a naive or memory phenotype to roughly 75-95% of proliferating CD4+ or CD8+ clones. Both greater diversity than memory cells and a major contribution to the alloresponse seemed to characterize naive T cells.

The sequenced material came from non-Treg CD4+ T cells sorted from blood. This TCR was recovered from a human donor in good health. The chain uses TRBV16 and TRBJ2-3, with D maybe TRBD1 (5 bases). The CDR3 is CASSQGAPNTDTQYF. The CDR3 DNA is TGTGCCAGCAGCCAAGGGGCTCCGAACACAGATACGCAGTATTTT.